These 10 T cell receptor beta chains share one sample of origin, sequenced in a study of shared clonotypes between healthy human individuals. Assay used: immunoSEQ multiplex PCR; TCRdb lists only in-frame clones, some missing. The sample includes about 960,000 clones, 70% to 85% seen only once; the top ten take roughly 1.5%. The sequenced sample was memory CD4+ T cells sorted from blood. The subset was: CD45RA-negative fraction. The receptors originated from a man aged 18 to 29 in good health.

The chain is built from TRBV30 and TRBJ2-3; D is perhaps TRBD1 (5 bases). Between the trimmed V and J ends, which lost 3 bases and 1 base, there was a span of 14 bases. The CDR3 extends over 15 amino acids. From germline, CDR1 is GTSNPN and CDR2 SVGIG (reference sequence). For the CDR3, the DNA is TGTGCCTGGAGCTTGGTGGGGCCTGGCACAGATACGCAGTATTTT. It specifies CAWSLVGPGTDTQYF. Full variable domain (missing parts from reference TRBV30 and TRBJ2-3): SQTIHQWPATLVQPVGSPLSLECTVEGTSNPNLYWYRQAAGRGLQLLFYSVGIGQISSEVPQNLSASRPQDRQFILSSKKLLLSDSGFYLCAWSLVGPGTDTQYFGPGTRLTVL.

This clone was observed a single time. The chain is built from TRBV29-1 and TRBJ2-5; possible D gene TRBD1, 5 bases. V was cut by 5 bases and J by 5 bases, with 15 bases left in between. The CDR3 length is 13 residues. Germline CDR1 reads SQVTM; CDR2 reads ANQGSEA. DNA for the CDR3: TGCAGCGTTTACAGGTCCTCAGGGGAGACCCAGTACTTC. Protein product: CSVYRSSGETQYF.

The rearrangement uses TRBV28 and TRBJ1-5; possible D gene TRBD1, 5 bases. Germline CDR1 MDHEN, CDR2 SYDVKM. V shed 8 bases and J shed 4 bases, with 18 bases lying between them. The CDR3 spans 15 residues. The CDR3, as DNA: TGTGCCAGCTATAAGTGGGGGACCGAGAATCAGCCCCAGCATTTT. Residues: CASYKWGTENQPQHF.

The CDR3 protein is CASSSLMGTSGELFF. CDR3 nucleotides: TGTGCCAGCAGCTCCCTCATGGGGACTAGCGGGGAGCTGTTTTTT. The chain has TRBV11-2 and TRBJ2-2; 8 bases map to TRBD2. There are 15 residues in the CDR3. Germline values: CDR1 SGHAT, CDR2 FQNNGV. The ends lost 4 bases at V and 7 bases at J; junction bases unmatched: 8.

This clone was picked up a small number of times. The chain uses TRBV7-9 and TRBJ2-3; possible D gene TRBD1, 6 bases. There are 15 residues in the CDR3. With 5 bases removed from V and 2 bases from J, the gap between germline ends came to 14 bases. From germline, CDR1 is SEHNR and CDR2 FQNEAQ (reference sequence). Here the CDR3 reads CASSRPGQLTDTQYF. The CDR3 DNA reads TGTGCCAGCAGCCGTCCGGGACAACTCACAGATACGCAGTATTTT.

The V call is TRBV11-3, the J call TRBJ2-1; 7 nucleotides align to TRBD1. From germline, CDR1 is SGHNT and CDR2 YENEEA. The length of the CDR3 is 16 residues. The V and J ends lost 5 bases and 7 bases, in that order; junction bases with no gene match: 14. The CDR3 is CASSPSGPGGGNEQFF. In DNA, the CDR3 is TGTGCCAGCAGCCCAAGCGGCCCAGGGGGTGGTAATGAGCAGTTCTTC.

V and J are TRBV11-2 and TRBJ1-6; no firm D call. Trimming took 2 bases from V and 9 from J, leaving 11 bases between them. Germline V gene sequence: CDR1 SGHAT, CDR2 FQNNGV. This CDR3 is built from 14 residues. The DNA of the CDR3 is TGTGCCAGCAGCTTACAAACTTCTTCTTCACCCCTCCACTTT. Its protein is CASSLQTSSSPLHF.

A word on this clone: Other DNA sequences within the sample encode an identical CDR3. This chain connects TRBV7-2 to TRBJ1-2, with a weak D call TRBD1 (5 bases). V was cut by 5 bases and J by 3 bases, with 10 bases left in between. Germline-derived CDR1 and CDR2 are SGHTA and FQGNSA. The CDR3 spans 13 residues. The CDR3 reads CASSLTGDYGYTF. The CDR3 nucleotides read TGTGCCAGCAGCCTAACGGGGGACTATGGCTACACCTTC.

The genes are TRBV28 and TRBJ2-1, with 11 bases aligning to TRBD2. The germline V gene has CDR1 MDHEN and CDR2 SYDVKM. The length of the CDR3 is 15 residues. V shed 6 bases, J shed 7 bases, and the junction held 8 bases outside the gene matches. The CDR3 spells CASRPPSSGGNEQFF. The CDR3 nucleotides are TGTGCCAGCAGGCCACCCTCTAGCGGGGGGAATGAGCAGTTCTTC.

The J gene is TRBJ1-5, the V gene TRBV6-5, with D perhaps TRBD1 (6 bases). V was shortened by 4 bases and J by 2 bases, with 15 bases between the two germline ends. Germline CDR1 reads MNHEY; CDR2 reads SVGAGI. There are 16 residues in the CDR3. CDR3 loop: CASSLTGIRGNQPQHF. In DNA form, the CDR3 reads TGTGCCAGCAGTTTAACAGGGATAAGGGGCAATCAGCCCCAGCATTTT.